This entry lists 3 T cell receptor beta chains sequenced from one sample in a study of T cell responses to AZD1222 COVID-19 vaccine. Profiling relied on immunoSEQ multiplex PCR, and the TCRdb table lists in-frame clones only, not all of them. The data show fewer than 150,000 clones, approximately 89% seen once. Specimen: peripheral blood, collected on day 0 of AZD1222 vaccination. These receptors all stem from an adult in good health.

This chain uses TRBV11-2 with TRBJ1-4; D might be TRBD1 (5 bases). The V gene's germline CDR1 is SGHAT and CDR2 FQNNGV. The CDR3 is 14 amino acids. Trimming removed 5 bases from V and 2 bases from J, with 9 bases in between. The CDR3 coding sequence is TGTGCCAGCAGCCAGGGACCGACTAATGAAAAACTGTTTTTT. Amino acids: CASSQGPTNEKLFF.

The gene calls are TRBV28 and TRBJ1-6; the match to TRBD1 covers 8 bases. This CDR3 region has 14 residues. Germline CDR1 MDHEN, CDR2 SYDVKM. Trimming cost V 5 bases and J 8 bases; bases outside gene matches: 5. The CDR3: CASSEQGGYSPLHF. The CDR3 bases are TGTGCCAGCAGTGAACAGGGGGGTTATTCACCCCTCCACTTT.

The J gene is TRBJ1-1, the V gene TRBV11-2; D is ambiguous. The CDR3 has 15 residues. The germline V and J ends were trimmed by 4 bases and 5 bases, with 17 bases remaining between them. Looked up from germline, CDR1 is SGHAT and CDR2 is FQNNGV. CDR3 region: CASSSLGSGKTEAFF. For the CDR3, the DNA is TGTGCCAGCAGCTCCCTAGGGTCCGGTAAGACTGAAGCTTTCTTT. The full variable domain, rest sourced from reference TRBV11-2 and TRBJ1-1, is EAGVAQSPRYKIIEKRQSVAFWCNPISGHATLYWYQQILGQGPKLLIQFQNNGVVDDSQLPKDRFSAERLKGVDSTLKIQPAKLEDSAVYLCASSSLGSGKTEAFFGQGTRLTVV.